This passage covers 8 T cell receptor beta chains from one sample sequenced in a study of CXCR3-negative and CXCR3-positive naive CD8 T cells. 5' RACE with UMI labels generated the TRB cDNA libraries. One entry per CDR3 protein, without DNA, is what TCRdb gives after re-calling the 5' RACE reads. The sample totals over 100,000 distinct CDR3 sequences; its top ten clones hold about 0.3%. Sequences were obtained from naive CXCR3- CD8+ T cells from blood. Subset reported: CD45RO-CCR7+CD27+CD95- naive CD8+ T cells lacking CXCR3 (TNR3-). These receptors were taken from a human donor in good health. Some clones in this sample may be carry-over from other donors' samples.

The chain joins TRBV10-3 to TRBJ1-2; TCRdb's D call of TRBD1 is untestable without DNA. The germline gives CDR1 ENHRY, CDR2 SYGVKD. The CDR3 consists of 18 residues. The CDR3: CATKDRGPPGPSNYGYTF.

The chain has TRBV6-5 and TRBJ2-2; TCRdb indicates TRBD2, and absent DNA this call remains unverified. The CDR3 loop spans 16 amino acids. CDR1 is MNHEY, CDR2 SVGAGI, per germline. CDR3 protein: CASSYSGVARVGELFF.

The chain employs TRBV12-3 or TRBV12-4 and TRBJ2-7. The CDR3 spans 12 residues. CDR3 sequence: CASSLISYEQYF.

This rearrangement joins TRBV6-5 to TRBJ2-2. Germline CDR1 is MNHEY and CDR2 is SVGAGI. This CDR3 comprises 14 residues. The CDR3 is CASTQALMAGELFF.

The chain recombines TRBV5-4 with TRBJ2-7; TCRdb outputs TRBD2, but without DNA this stays unchecked. From germline, CDR1 is SGHNT and CDR2 YYREEE (reference sequence). CDR3 length equals 14 residues. CDR3 in amino acids: CASSLDGSWYEQYF.

The V gene is TRBV9, the J gene TRBJ2-6. CDR1 is SGDLS and CDR2 is YYNGEE in the germline V gene. The CDR3 loop spans 15 amino acids. CDR3: CASSSRYSGANVLTF.

The chain uses TRBV12-5 and TRBJ2-3; the D call of TRBD1 rests on TCRdb alone, since no DNA is present to check it. Germline CDR1 is LGHNT and CDR2 is FRNRAP. This CDR3 region has 18 residues. This CDR3 reads CASGFDVGVTPSTDTQYF.

The CDR3 loop is CASSLVPSGGFSYNEQFF. The V call is TRBV7-3, the J call TRBJ2-1; TCRdb reports TRBD2, a call that lacks DNA to check it against. CDR3 size: 18 residues. Germline lookup yields CDR1 SGHTA and CDR2 FQGTGA.